Sequencing of this T cell receptor (beta chain) was carried out in a study of cytomegalovirus exposure and HLA in healthy donors. The study, taken as a whole, reports: The authors later found TCR association rates varying by HLA locus, with DRB1 most and HLA-C fewest. TCR beta chains numbering more than 150 were designated cytomegalovirus-associated. Upon later analysis, HLA-associated TCR beta chains proved more clonally expanded than other, equally common chains.

The PCR had 60 Vbeta and 13 Jbeta primers. This table comes from immunoSEQ multiplex PCR, and its TCRdb copy is limited to in-frame clones, with some not included. Among roughly 280,000 clones listed, about 75% were seen once. Healthy bone marrow donors made up the cohort. Notes on this clone: Its antigen is not known.

Germline V gives CDR1 MGHRA, CDR2 YSYEKL. The ends lost 0 bases at V and 6 bases at J; junction bases unmatched: 5. The CDR3 consists of 15 residues. Sequenced material: PBMCs. The receptor comes from a female donor in good health and CMV-seronegative. The chain has TRBV4-1 and TRBJ2-7; 10 nucleotides match TRBD2. CDR3 DNA: TGCGCCAGCAGCCAAGATGCAGCGGGAGGGCCCGAGCAGTACTTC. Its protein is CASSQDAAGGPEQYF.